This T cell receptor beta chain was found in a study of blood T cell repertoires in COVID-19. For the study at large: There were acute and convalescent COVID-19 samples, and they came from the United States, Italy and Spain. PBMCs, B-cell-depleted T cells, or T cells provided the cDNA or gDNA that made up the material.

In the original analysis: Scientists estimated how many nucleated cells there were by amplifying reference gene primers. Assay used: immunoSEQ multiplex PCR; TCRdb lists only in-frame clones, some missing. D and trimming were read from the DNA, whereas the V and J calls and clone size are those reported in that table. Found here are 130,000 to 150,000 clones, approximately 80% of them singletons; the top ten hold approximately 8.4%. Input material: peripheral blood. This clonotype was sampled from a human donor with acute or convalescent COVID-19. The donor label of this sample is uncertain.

The CDR3 DNA sequence: TGTGCCAGCAGCTTGAGGGTAAGGACACCCTACAATGAGCAGTTCTTC. Translation gives CASSLRVRTPYNEQFF. V is TRBV5-6 and J is TRBJ2-1, with D perhaps TRBD1 (5 bases). Germline values: CDR1 SGHDT, CDR2 YYEEEE. Trimming removed 1 base from V and 2 bases from J, with 13 bases in between. CDR3 size: 16 residues.